Given below is one T cell receptor beta chain in context. This CDR3 is 14 amino acids long. Unmatched junction bases numbered 5, after V lost 6 bases and J lost 1 base. A second PCR of 7 to 11 cycles used a sample-barcoded 5' primer and a J-beta primer mix. TCRdb reanalysed the 5' RACE reads using MiXCR and keeps one entry per CDR3 protein. The sample carries about 640,000 distinct CDR3 sequences, about 54% recorded once. The data originate from a study of blood T cells in healthy people across ages. There were at least 5 micrograms of total RNA extracted from every sample. Sequenced input: blood. The receptor's source is a man aged 60 to 75 in good health. The chain combines TRBV12-3 or TRBV12-4 with TRBJ1-1; TRBD1 matches 7 bases. The CDR3 region is CASSPGQTNTEAFF. The CDR3 coding sequence is TGTGCCAGCAGCCCGGGACAGACGAACACTGAAGCTTTCTTT.